The TCR beta chain under discussion was sequenced for a study of shared clonotypes between healthy human individuals (dated by TCRdb to 2019 to 2021). Context from the whole study: Three men and a couple of women, aged 18 to 49 years, made up the cohort. To increase sequencing depth and limit assay-specific biases, different laboratories used diverse techniques to prepare libraries and sequence TCR repertoires. For each donor, CD4 naive and CD4 memory were each given three plates, CD8 naive was given two plates, and CD8 memory was given one plate. Per donor, leukapheresis produced somewhere between about 0.85 and 10 billion PBMCs. To estimate repertoire size and how much clonotypes are shared between individuals, the study performed deep sequencing of blood TCR repertoires from a few healthy adults. What the research found in general, with its limitations: Based on pairwise subsampling, the degree of clonotype sharing among donors was expected to be affected by sequencing depth. Even with the large sequencing depth, rarefaction of the sorted-subset datasets indicated that sequencing was incomplete. Compared with non-shared clonotypes, clonotypes shared by all four sorted-subset donors had higher generation probabilities. Larger estimated clonotype richness was generally found for naive subsets than for memory subsets. Because the study included only a small number of donors, the genetic and exposure-history diversity represented was limited. When a handful of donors were compared, the shared fraction of clonotypes was around 5% for naive CD4, 3.5% to 4% for naive CD8, 2.3% for memory CD4, and 0.4% for memory CD8. Only blood was sampled, and tissue TCR repertoires likely differ from those in blood.

The donors were healthy, HIV-negative adults who had no recently reported acute infections or vaccinations. Every donor was a Caucasian adult residing in Nashville, Tennessee, USA. CD4+ T cells were enriched by magnetic negative selection, after which naive cells were positively selected on CD45RA and the negative fraction was taken as the memory subset. After blood collection by leukapheresis, PBMCs were isolated using Ficoll-Histopaque density gradient centrifugation and then cryopreserved in the vapor phase of liquid nitrogen. Analytical flow cytometry was used to check the purity and quantity of each magnetically sorted T cell population. From each sorted fraction, genomic DNA was isolated and quantified by UV absorbance on a Nanodrop 2000c. From the germline V gene (reference sequence), CDR1 is SGHNT and CDR2 is YYREEE. Trimming removed 0 bases from V and 5 bases from J, leaving 15 bases between the germline ends. The CDR3 covers 15 residues, taking in both the cysteine and the phenylalanine. Just the 45-base CDR3 DNA is kept, in frame starting at base 1.

With respect to this clone: No cognate antigen has been identified for it. No much larger clone is present one base from it, and per-base qualities are unavailable.

Using the deep immunoSEQ assay, multiplex PCR amplified TCR CDR3 regions from genomic DNA. For each cell subset, the extracted genomic DNA was distributed evenly across all wells of several immunoSEQ 96-well plates, and each plate served as one replicate. For sorted subsets, about 200 ng genomic DNA, equal to tens of thousands of T cell genomes, was loaded into each replicate PCR. Purified libraries were quantified with a Qubit 3.0 fluorometer, sized on a Bioanalyzer 2100, and re-quantified with the KAPA Library Quantification kit. Every immunoSEQ 96-well plate was sequenced on a separate single-read 150-cycle Illumina NextSeq 550 flow cell. On the authors' methods: Because only junctional sequences without quality scores were contained in the immunoSEQ output, filtering matching that applied to full-length reads could not be performed. To assign V/J genes and CDR3, sequences were annotated against IMGT germline references using PyIR, a Python wrapper for IgBLAST v1.9. Reads were filtered out if the reads had weak V/J assignments (E-value above 1e-6), no CDR3, stop codons, out-of-frame junctions, or ambiguous translated residues. V3J clonotypes were defined as sequences sharing an identical inferred V gene, J gene, and CDR3 amino acid sequence. Percentage overlap between repertoires was computed as shared unique clonotypes divided by the size of the smaller repertoire. Richness of each repertoire was evaluated using RTK rarefaction, the Chao1 estimator, and Recon v2.1 estimates of unobserved clonotypes. For all TCRbeta clonotypes obtained by the gDNA method from a handful of donors, generation probabilities were computed with OLGA. TCRdb carries this immuneACCESS record with in-frame sequences only. Its versions omit some clonotypes, under half of them owing to an unresolved V gene in the studies checked, with the rest unexplained. V and J calls and clone size come straight from that table; D and trimming were deduced from the DNA. This sample gives millions of clones in total; over 85% of them show up just once. The top ten clones comprise 0.11% to 0.15% of the sample.

The receptor's source is a man aged 18 to 29 in good health. This sequence uses TRBV5-4 and TRBJ2-7, with TRBD2 perhaps the D gene, on 5 matching bases. The specimen was naive CD4+ T cells sorted from blood. What the cell subset or site label conveys for this sample: CD45RA+ positively selected. The bases read TGTGCCAGCAGCTTGGTGACGACTAATGGCAACGAGCAGTACTTC. Translated, it reads CASSLVTTNGNEQYF.